These T cell receptor beta chains were read from a single sample in a study of metastatic and nonmetastatic thyroid tumors. TCRdb re-analyzed the PCR reads through MiXCR. Here the sample spans approximately 42,000 clones, 20% to 25% being singletons. The sequenced sample was tumor tissue. These receptors all come from a female donor with papillary thyroid cancer or a benign thyroid nodule (not recorded which). Some clones in this sample may be carry-over from other donors' samples. Each CDR3 is given with its conserved first and last residue. Each record gives: CDR3 DNA, CDR3 protein, clone size, V gene, J gene, D gene. The D gene is left open where the match is weak. The listing skips clone size in some rows; elsewhere it reads once, few, many or a size class.

TGTGCCAGCACCCCGTCAGGGGGCAGTGAGCAGTTCTTC	CASTPSGGSEQFF	few	TRBV28	TRBJ2-1	TRBD1
TGTGCCATCATGGGTCGGGAGCCGAATGAGCAGTTCTTC	CAIMGREPNEQFF	few	TRBV10-3	TRBJ2-1	NA
TGTGCCACCAGCGGTCAGTTGCGGAATGAGCAGTTCTTC	CATSGQLRNEQFF	many	TRBV15	TRBJ2-1	NA
TGTGCCAGCAGTTTAACCAGGGCCAGCGAGCAGTACTTC	CASSLTRASEQYF	few	TRBV12-3/TRBV12-4	TRBJ2-7	NA
TGTGCCTGGGACCTGCCGAGGACAGGATCCTATGGCTACACCTTC	CAWDLPRTGSYGYTF	many	TRBV30	TRBJ1-2	TRBD1
TGTGCCAGCAGCTTGCGGCCAGGGGGGGGACAGCCCCAGCATTTT	CASSLRPGGGQPQHF	many	TRBV5-4	TRBJ1-5	TRBD1
TGTGCCAGCAGTGACCAGCCGAACACTGAAGCTTTCTTT	CASSDQPNTEAFF	NA	TRBV6-4	TRBJ1-1	NA
TGTGCCATCAGGGGGACAGGGCTCTCCGAGCAGTACTTC	CAIRGTGLSEQYF	few	TRBV10-3	TRBJ2-7	TRBD1
TGTGCCAGCAGTCGTAATTGGGAGCCCCAGCATTTT	CASSRNWEPQHF	many	TRBV6-2/TRBV6-3	TRBJ1-5	NA
TGTGCCAGCAGCTTAGATTCGGAGGACAGGGAGCGAGCTAACTATGGCTACACCTTC	CASSLDSEDRERANYGYTF	NA	TRBV11-2	TRBJ1-2	TRBD1
TGTGCCAGCAGTTTAGGGCATACTAGCACAGATACGCAGTATTTT	CASSLGHTSTDTQYF	few	TRBV12-3/TRBV12-4	TRBJ2-3	NA
TGTGCCAGCAGCCGACTCCAGGGCGCCGTTTTCTATGGCTACACCTTC	CASSRLQGAVFYGYTF	NA	TRBV5-8	TRBJ1-2	NA
TGCGCCAGCAGCTTGGGCGGGGGCTGGGGACAAGAGACCCAGTACTTC	CASSLGGGWGQETQYF	many	TRBV5-1	TRBJ2-5	NA
TGTGCCAGTCGGCGGACAGCTAGCACAGATACGCAGTATTTT	CASRRTASTDTQYF	many	TRBV6-1	TRBJ2-3	NA
TGTGCCAGCAGCTTGTTCGTCGGCAGCTATAATTCACCCCTCCACTTT	CASSLFVGSYNSPLHF	many	TRBV5-6	TRBJ1-6	NA
TGTGCCAGCAGGGAAGGGTTAGGGGCCGGCACAGATACGCAGTATTTT	CASREGLGAGTDTQYF	many	TRBV2	TRBJ2-3	NA
TGTGCCAGCAGCTTAGTAGCGCCATGGGTCTACGAGCAGTACTTC	CASSLVAPWVYEQYF	NA	TRBV7-2	TRBJ2-7	NA
TGCAGTGCTAGAGATCTAGCGGGAGGGCCATACGGGGAGCTGTTTTTT	CSARDLAGGPYGELFF	NA	TRBV20-1	TRBJ2-2	TRBD2
TGTGCCAGCAGCACCCGGGGGCGCTTGAGCAATCAGCCCCAGCATTTT	CASSTRGRLSNQPQHF	NA	TRBV5-6	TRBJ1-5	NA
TGTGCCAGCAGCAAAGAAGGGTTCAGCGAGCAGTACTTC	CASSKEGFSEQYF	many	TRBV7-3	TRBJ2-7	NA
TGTGCCAGCTTCGGGCAGCAGGTGACGAACACTGAAGCTTTCTTT	CASFGQQVTNTEAFF	many	TRBV6-1	TRBJ1-1	NA
TGTGCCAGCAGCGTAGCGGGAGAGGGCAATGAGCAGTTCTTC	CASSVAGEGNEQFF	many	TRBV6-1	TRBJ2-1	TRBD2
TGTGCCAGCAGCCCAGGGGGAGCGGGGTTGGTGGAGACCCAGTACTTC	CASSPGGAGLVETQYF	few	TRBV11-2	TRBJ2-5	NA
TGCAGTGCTAGCTCTTGGGGCGTAGCGGGGGAAGCCAAAAACATTCAGTACTTC	CSASSWGVAGEAKNIQYF	NA	TRBV20-1	TRBJ2-4	TRBD2
TGTGCCAGCAGTGACTGGCATGGCTACACCTTC	CASSDWHGYTF	many	TRBV2	TRBJ1-2	NA
TGTGCCAGCAATGCGGGCTATCGCTACACCTTC	CASNAGYRYTF	NA	TRBV6-1	TRBJ1-2	NA
TGTGCCAGCGCCCCGGGACAGGGGAACGAAAAACTGTTTTTT	CASAPGQGNEKLFF	NA	TRBV12-3/TRBV12-4	TRBJ1-4	TRBD1
TGTGCCAGCAGCTTAGCGTCTGGGTTCACTGAAGCTTTCTTT	CASSLASGFTEAFF	few	TRBV13	TRBJ1-1	NA
TGTGCCAGCAGCTTTGGGGGCGCAACTAATGAAAAACTGTTTTTT	CASSFGGATNEKLFF	many	TRBV7-9	TRBJ1-4	NA
TGTGCCACCAGCAGAGCGACAGGGTCCTACGAGCAGTACTTC	CATSRATGSYEQYF	NA	TRBV15	TRBJ2-7	TRBD1
TGCAGTGCTGGACCCAGACACTACCCACTCGGCTACACCTTC	CSAGPRHYPLGYTF	NA	TRBV20-1	TRBJ1-2	NA
TGTGCCAGCTCACAGGGGGATGCTGAAGCTTTCTTT	CASSQGDAEAFF	few	TRBV18	TRBJ1-1	NA
TGTGCCAGCAGTTACAAGGGAGGGCGTTCCTACGAGCAGTACTTC	CASSYKGGRSYEQYF	few	TRBV6-2/TRBV6-3	TRBJ2-7	TRBD2
TGTGCCAGCAGCCAAGTGCTGGTAGCGGGAAGGCAGTATTTT	CASSQVLVAGRQYF	many	TRBV3-1	TRBJ2-3	TRBD2
TGCGCCGGCAGCTTGAGCATGGGGGAGCTGTTTTTT	CAGSLSMGELFF	many	TRBV5-1	TRBJ2-2	NA
TGTGCCAGCAGTGAAGCAGGGGAGAGTCAGCCCCAGCATTTT	CASSEAGESQPQHF	few	TRBV6-1	TRBJ1-5	NA
TGTGCCAGCAGTGAATGGGGCTACTTGGGGCGGCCAGATACGCAGTATTTT	CASSEWGYLGRPDTQYF	NA	TRBV6-1	TRBJ2-3	NA
TGCAGTGCTCCTGACAGGGCCTACTCTGGAAACACCATATATTTT	CSAPDRAYSGNTIYF	many	TRBV20-1	TRBJ1-3	TRBD1
TGTGCCACCACGGGGGAGGTCGGGAGGGCTTATGAGCAGTTCTTC	CATTGEVGRAYEQFF	few	TRBV12-3/TRBV12-4	TRBJ2-1	TRBD2
TGCAGTGCTAGACAGGGATATGGCTACACCTTC	CSARQGYGYTF	many	TRBV20-1	TRBJ1-2	NA
TGTGCCAGCAGTGAAGGAGGGTTGGAGACCCAGTACTTC	CASSEGGLETQYF	many	TRBV2	TRBJ2-5	NA
TGTGCCAGCGGTGACTCTGGGGCCAACGTCCTGACTTTC	CASGDSGANVLTF	many	TRBV28	TRBJ2-6	NA
TGTGCCAGCAGCCTCGATCTGGGGACAGGGCGACACGAGCAGTACTTC	CASSLDLGTGRHEQYF	medium-sized	TRBV7-8	TRBJ2-7	TRBD1
TGTGCCAGCATTTGGAACTTCCCGGACACGTACTACTACGAGCAGTACTTC	CASIWNFPDTYYYEQYF	NA	TRBV12-3/TRBV12-4	TRBJ2-7	NA
TGTGCCAGCAGCGTAGGGGACTTCACAGATACGCAGTATTTT	CASSVGDFTDTQYF	many	TRBV9	TRBJ2-3	NA
TGCAGTGCTAGAGATGGGAGGGGAGATACGCAGTATTTT	CSARDGRGDTQYF	many	TRBV20-1	TRBJ2-3	TRBD2
TGTGCCATCAGTTCTCCGACAGGGGGTGGCCGCATGAACACTGAAGCTTTCTTT	CAISSPTGGGRMNTEAFF	few	TRBV28	TRBJ1-1	TRBD1
TGTGCCAACAGCCCCCGCTGGGGAGGGCCGAACACTGAAGTTTTCTTT	CANSPRWGGPNTEVFF	NA	TRBV5-6	TRBJ1-1	NA
TGTGCCAGCAGTCCGGGACAGGGGGCTTGGATGGCTCAGTACTTC	CASSPGQGAWMAQYF	many	TRBV14	TRBJ2-7	TRBD1
TGCAGTGCTAGAGCTCTGCTAGCGGGAGATTACCACGAGCAGTACTTC	CSARALLAGDYHEQYF	few	TRBV20-1	TRBJ2-7	TRBD2
TGTGCCACCAGTGATAGGAACAGGGGTACAGATACGCAGTATTTT	CATSDRNRGTDTQYF	few	TRBV24-1	TRBJ2-3	TRBD1
TGTGCCAGCAGCCAAAATAGGTTCAGGAACACTAACTATGGCTACACCTTC	CASSQNRFRNTNYGYTF	few	TRBV12-3/TRBV12-4	TRBJ1-2	NA
TGCGCCAGCAGGGGGTTGAACACCGGGGAGCTGTTTTTT	CASRGLNTGELFF	many	TRBV5-1	TRBJ2-2	NA
TGTGCCAGCCTCTACAGGGATAGCACAGATACGCAGTATTTT	CASLYRDSTDTQYF	NA	TRBV2	TRBJ2-3	NA
TGCAGTGCTAGTATCCAACACCGGACAGGGAATGGTGAGCAGTTCTTC	CSASIQHRTGNGEQFF	once	TRBV20-1	TRBJ2-1	TRBD1
TGTGCCAGCAGGCCCGGGACAGGGAACGGGGAGATGTTTTTT	CASRPGTGNGEMFF	NA	TRBV3-1	TRBJ2-2	TRBD1
TGTGCCAGCAGCCAAGATCAGGGCTACGAGCAGTACTTC	CASSQDQGYEQYF	many	TRBV3-1	TRBJ2-7	NA
TGTGCCAGCAGCTGGGGGGGCTACGAGCATTACTTC	CASSWGGYEHYF	few	TRBV7-2	TRBJ2-7	NA